This T cell receptor beta chain was found in a study of identical twins. Study-wide findings and caveats: It was out-of-frame TCR alpha sharing in monozygotic twins that models underestimated.

The CDR3 has 16 amino acids. Germline trimming cut 4 bases from V and 5 bases from J; bases unmatched to any gene: 13. Germline CDR1 reads SGHRS; CDR2 reads YFSETQ. TCRdb reprocessed the 5' RACE reads via MiXCR and lists one record per CDR3 protein. The sample has roughly 720,000 distinct CDR3 sequences; around a sixth are singletons. This clonotype was observed at least ten times. Its antigen is still unknown. Separately, the same data were catalogued under a study of T cells expressing NK-cell markers. According to that study: An anti-gamma-delta TCR antibody restricted sorting to alpha-beta TCR T cells in several experiments. As a fraction of CD8+ T cells, dominant NKG2C+ clonotypes reached about 1.0-8% in a handful of donors.

Sequenced input: PBMCs. This clonotype was obtained from a woman aged 18-29 years in good health. The chain has TRBV5-1 and TRBJ2-7; TRBD2 matches 9 bases. The DNA for the CDR3 is TGCGCCAGCAGCCAAAATCCCCCGGGACTAGCAAACGAGCAGTACTTC. Translation: CASSQNPPGLANEQYF.